This TCR beta chain was recorded in a study of OX40 agonist ivuxolimab in advanced cancers. Study-wide points: The investigators did not determine what antigen specificity the expanded peripheral T cells had.

As to this clone: Its antigen is unknown.

This CDR3 is built from 15 residues. Germline CDR1 reads SEHNR; CDR2 reads FQNEAQ (reference sequence). V lost 2 bases to trimming and J lost 8 bases, with 15 bases between them. Sequenced by immunoSEQ multiplex PCR; TCRdb stores in-frame clones only, minus some. The table has 95,000 to 150,000 clones, 80% to 95% seen once. The TCR originated in an adult with an advanced solid tumor such as melanoma, head and neck, liver or kidney cancer. The chain joins TRBV7-9 to TRBJ1-4, with a weak D call TRBD1 (6 bases). The source was CD4+ or CD8+ T cells sorted from blood, collected in a trial of the OX40 agonist ivuxolimab. The DNA for the CDR3 is TGTGCCAGCAGCTTAATGGGACACGTCGGCGAAAAACTGTTTTTT. Translation: CASSLMGHVGEKLFF.